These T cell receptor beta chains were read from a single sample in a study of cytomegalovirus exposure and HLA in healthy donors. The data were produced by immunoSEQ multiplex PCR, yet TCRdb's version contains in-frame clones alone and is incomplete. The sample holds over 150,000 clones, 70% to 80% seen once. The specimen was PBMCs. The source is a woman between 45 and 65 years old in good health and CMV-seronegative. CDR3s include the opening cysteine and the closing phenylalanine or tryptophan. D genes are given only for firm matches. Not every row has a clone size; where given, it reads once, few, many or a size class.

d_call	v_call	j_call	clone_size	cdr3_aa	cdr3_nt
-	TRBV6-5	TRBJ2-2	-	CASSYSSFTGELFF	TGTGCCAGCAGTTACTCGAGCTTCACCGGGGAGCTGTTTTTT
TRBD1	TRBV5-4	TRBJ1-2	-	CASSLGGQSYGYTF	TGTGCCAGCAGCTTGGGGGGACAGAGCTATGGCTACACCTTC
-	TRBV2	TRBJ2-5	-	CASSGGLQETQYF	TGTGCCAGCAGCGGGGGGCTCCAAGAGACCCAGTACTTC
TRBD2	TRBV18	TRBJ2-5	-	CASSPRGGDQETQYF	TGTGCCAGCTCACCCCGGGGGGGTGACCAAGAGACCCAGTACTTC
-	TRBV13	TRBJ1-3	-	CASSLSRVNTIYF	TGTGCCAGCAGCTTATCCAGGGTAAACACCATATATTTT
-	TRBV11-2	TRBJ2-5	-	CASSLGSGVETQYF	TGTGCCAGCAGCTTAGGGTCGGGAGTAGAGACCCAGTACTTC
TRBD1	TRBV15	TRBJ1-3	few	CATSRDRGQGPYTIYF	TGTGCCACCAGCAGAGATCGGGGACAGGGACCTTACACCATATATTTT
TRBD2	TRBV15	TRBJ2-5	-	CATSSPPARTAGVETQYF	TGTGCCACCAGCAGCCCACCGGCCCGGACGGCGGGGGTGGAGACCCAGTACTTC
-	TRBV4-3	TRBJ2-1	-	CASSQDVYRDGALNEQFF	TGCGCCAGCAGCCAAGATGTATATAGAGACGGAGCCCTCAATGAGCAGTTCTTC
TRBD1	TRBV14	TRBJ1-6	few	CASSHWDSLSPLHF	TGTGCCAGCAGCCACTGGGACAGTCTTTCACCCCTCCACTTT
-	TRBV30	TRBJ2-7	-	CAWSVGGGYEQYF	TGTGCCTGGAGTGTTGGCGGAGGCTACGAGCAGTACTTC
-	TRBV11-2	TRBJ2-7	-	CASSFTSGRSAGIFYEQYF	TGTGCCAGCAGCTTCACCTCTGGAAGGTCCGCGGGGATTTTTTACGAGCAGTACTTC
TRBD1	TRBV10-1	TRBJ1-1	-	CASSELTGAGNTEAFF	TGCGCCAGCAGTGAGTTAACAGGGGCCGGGAACACTGAAGCTTTCTTT
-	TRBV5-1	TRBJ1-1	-	CASSLEQSSAFF	TGCGCCAGCAGCTTAGAACAATCCTCAGCTTTCTTT
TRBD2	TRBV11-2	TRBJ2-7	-	CASSPLAGGRYEQYF	TGTGCCAGCAGCCCTCTAGCGGGGGGCAGGTACGAGCAGTACTTC
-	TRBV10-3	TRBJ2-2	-	CAISDYNRATGELFF	TGTGCCATCAGTGATTATAACAGGGCCACCGGGGAGCTGTTTTTT
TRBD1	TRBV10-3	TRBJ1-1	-	CAIGQGVWAEAFF	TGTGCCATCGGTCAGGGGGTCTGGGCTGAAGCTTTCTTT
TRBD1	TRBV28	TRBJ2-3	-	CASQDWDRGIDTQYF	TGTGCCAGCCAGGACTGGGACAGGGGGATAGATACGCAGTATTTT